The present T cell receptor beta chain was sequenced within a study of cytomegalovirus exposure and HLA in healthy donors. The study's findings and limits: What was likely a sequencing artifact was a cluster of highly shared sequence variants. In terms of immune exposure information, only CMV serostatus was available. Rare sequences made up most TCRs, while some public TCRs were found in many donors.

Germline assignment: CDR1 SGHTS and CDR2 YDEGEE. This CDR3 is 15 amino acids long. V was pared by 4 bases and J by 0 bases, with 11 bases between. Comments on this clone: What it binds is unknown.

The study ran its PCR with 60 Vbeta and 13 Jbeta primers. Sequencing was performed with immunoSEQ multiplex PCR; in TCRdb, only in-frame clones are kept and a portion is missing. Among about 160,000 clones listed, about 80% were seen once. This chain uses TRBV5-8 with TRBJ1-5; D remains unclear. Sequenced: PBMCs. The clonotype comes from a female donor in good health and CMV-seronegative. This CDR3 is CASSNGDYSNQPQHF. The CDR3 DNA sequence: TGTGCCAGCAGCAACGGAGATTATAGCAATCAGCCCCAGCATTTT.